This T cell receptor beta chain was recovered during a study of CD8+ T cells in alopecia areata. Study-wide context: Oral tofacitinib, 5 to 10 mg twice daily, was given in an open-label trial. Findings and caveats of the study: Alopecia totalis/universalis scalp especially showed more expanded CD8+ clones than normal scalp. Besides other cells, scalp samples also yield sequences of resident alphabeta T cells from normal skin.

This clone was seen once. Its antigen is as yet unknown. Other nucleotide sequences from this sample produce the same CDR3. In germline, CDR1 is GTSNPN, CDR2 SVGIG (reference sequence). The CDR3 contains 12 residues. V was cut by 0 bases and J by 7 bases, with 6 bases left in between. Researchers took lesional scalp punch biopsies and peripheral blood from people who were alopecia areata patients. The sequencing template was cDNA reverse transcribed from extracted RNA. The method was immunoSEQ multiplex PCR; TCRdb's version includes in-frame clones alone and lacks a portion of them. The table has hundreds of thousands of clones, roughly 69% seen once; the top ten hold under 1.5%.

The sample in question was CD4+ T cells sorted from blood, obtained at week 0. The chain combines TRBV30 with TRBJ2-2, with a tentative D call TRBD2 (5 bases). This clonotype was obtained from a human donor with alopecia areata. The CDR3 DNA follows: TGTGCCTGGAGTGTAGGGAGCGGGGAGCTGTTTTTT. This sequence encodes CAWSVGSGELFF.